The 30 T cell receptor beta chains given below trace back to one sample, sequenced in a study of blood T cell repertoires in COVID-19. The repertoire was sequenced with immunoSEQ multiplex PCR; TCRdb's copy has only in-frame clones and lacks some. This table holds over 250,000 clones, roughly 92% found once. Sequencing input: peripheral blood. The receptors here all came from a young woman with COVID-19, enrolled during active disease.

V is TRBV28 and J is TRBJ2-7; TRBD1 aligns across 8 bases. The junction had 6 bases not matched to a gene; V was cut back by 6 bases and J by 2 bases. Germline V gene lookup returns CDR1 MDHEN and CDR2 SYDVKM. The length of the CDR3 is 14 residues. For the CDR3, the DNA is TGTGCCAGCAGATCCCGGACAGGGCCCTACGAGCAGTACTTC. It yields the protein CASRSRTGPYEQYF.

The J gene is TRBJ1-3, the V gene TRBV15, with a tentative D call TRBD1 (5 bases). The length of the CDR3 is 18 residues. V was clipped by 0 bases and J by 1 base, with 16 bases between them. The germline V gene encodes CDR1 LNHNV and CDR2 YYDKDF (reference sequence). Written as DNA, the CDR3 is TGTGCCACCAGCAGAGATCTCTCCGACAGCCGATCTGGAAACACCATATATTTT. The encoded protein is CATSRDLSDSRSGNTIYF.

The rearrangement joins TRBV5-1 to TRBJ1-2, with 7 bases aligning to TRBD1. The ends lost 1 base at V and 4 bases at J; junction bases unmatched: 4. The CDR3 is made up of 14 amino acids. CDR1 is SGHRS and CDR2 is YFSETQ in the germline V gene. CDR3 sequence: CASSLTQGGYGYTF. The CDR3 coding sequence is TGCGCCAGCAGCTTGACGCAGGGGGGCTATGGCTACACCTTC.

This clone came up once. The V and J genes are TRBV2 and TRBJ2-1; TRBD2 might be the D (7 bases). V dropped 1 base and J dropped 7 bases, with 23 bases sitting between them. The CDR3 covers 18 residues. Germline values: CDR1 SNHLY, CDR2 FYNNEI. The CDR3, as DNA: TGTGCCAGCAGTGAAGGCCTATGGCGGGAGAGGGGGAGAAATGAGCAGTTCTTC. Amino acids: CASSEGLWRERGRNEQFF.

CDR3 region: CSLKGELADTQYF. The CDR3 nucleotides are TGCAGCCTCAAGGGGGAGCTCGCAGATACGCAGTATTTT. J is TRBJ2-3 and V is TRBV29-1; the D gene is possibly TRBD1 (6 bases). CDR1 is SQVTM, CDR2 ANQGSEA, per germline. The CDR3 is 13 amino acids. V lost 8 bases and J lost 4, with 16 bases in between.

CDR3: CASSLFGSSHEQYF. The CDR3 DNA is TGTGCCAGCAGCTTATTCGGGAGTTCCCACGAGCAGTACTTC. The chain is built from TRBV11-2 and TRBJ2-7, with D tentatively TRBD2 (6 bases). Germline assignment: CDR1 SGHAT and CDR2 FQNNGV. V was cut by 2 bases and J by 5 bases, with 13 bases left in between. CDR3 length: 14 residues. The entire variable domain, with the rest obtained from reference TRBV11-2 and TRBJ2-7, is as follows: EAGVAQSPRYKIIEKRQSVAFWCNPISGHATLYWYQQILGQGPKLLIQFQNNGVVDDSQLPKDRFSAERLKGVDSTLKIQPAKLEDSAVYLCASSLFGSSHEQYFGPGTRLTVT.

The CDR3 spells CASSPPGRQGSGAGELFF. As DNA, the CDR3 is TGTGCCAGCTCACCACCGGGTAGGCAGGGATCTGGAGCCGGGGAGCTGTTTTTT. The V call is TRBV18, the J call TRBJ2-2, with TRBD1 as a possible D gene (5 bases). CDR1 KGHSH and CDR2 LQKENI come from the germline V gene. The germline V and J ends were trimmed by 0 bases and 6 bases, with 20 bases remaining between them. The length of the CDR3 is 18 residues.

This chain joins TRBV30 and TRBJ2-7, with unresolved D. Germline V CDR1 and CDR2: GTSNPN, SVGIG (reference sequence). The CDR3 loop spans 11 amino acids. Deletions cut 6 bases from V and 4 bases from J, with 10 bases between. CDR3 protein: CACSSSYEQYF. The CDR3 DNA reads TGTGCCTGTTCTAGTTCGTACGAGCAGTACTTC.

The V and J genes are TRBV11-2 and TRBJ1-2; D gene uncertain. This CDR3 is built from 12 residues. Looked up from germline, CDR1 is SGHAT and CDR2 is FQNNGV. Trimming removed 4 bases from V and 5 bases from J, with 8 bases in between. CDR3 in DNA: TGTGCCAGCAGCTCGCAGAGGTATGGCTACACCTTC. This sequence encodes CASSSQRYGYTF.

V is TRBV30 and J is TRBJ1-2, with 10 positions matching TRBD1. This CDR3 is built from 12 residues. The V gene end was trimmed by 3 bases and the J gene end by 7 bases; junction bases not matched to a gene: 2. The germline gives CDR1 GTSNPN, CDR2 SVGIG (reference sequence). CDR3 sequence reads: CAWSGQGVGYTF. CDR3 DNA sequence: TGTGCCTGGAGCGGACAGGGGGTTGGCTACACCTTC.

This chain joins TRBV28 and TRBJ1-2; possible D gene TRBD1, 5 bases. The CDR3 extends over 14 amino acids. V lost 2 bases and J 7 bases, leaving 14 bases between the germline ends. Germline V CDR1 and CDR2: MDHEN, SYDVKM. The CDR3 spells CASSLTPGRAGYTF. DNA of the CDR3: TGTGCCAGCAGTTTAACCCCCGGCAGGGCTGGCTACACCTTC.

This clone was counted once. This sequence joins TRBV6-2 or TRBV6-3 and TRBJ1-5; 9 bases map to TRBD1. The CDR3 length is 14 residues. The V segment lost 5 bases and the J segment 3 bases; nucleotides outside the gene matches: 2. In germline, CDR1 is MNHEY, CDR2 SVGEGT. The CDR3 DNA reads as TGTGCCAGCAGTGGGACAGGGACCAATCAGCCCCAGCATTTT. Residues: CASSGTGTNQPQHF.

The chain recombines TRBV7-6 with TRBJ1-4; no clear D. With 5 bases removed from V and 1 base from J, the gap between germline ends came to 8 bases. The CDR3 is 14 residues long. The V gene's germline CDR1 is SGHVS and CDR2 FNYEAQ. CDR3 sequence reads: CASSPILTNEKLFF. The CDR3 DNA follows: TGTGCCAGCAGCCCCATTTTAACTAATGAAAAACTGTTTTTT. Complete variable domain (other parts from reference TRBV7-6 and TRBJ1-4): GAGVSQSPRYKVTKRGQDVALRCDPISGHVSLYWYRQALGQGPEFLTYFNYEAQQDKSGLPNDRFSAERPEGSISTLTIQRTEQRDSAMYRCASSPILTNEKLFFGSGTQLSVL.

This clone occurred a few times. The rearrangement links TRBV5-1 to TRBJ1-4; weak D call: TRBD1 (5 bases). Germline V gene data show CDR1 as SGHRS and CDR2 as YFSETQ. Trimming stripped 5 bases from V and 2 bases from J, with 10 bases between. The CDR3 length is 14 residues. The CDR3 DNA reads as TGCGCCAGCAGAGCGGGGGGTACTAATGAAAAACTGTTTTTT. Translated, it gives CASRAGGTNEKLFF.

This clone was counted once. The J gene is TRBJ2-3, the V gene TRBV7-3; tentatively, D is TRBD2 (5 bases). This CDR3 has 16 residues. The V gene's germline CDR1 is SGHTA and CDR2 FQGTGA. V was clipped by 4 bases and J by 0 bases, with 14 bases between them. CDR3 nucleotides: TGTGCCAGCAGCTCAAGTCCGGCGGGCAGCACAGATACGCAGTATTTT. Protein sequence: CASSSSPAGSTDTQYF.

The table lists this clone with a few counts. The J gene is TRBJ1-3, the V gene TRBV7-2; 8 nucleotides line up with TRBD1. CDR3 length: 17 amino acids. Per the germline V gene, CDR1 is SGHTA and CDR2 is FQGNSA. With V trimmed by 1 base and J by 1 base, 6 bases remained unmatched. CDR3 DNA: TGTGCCAGCAGCTTAGGAGGACAGGGTTTGTCTGGAAACACCATATATTTT. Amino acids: CASSLGGQGLSGNTIYF.

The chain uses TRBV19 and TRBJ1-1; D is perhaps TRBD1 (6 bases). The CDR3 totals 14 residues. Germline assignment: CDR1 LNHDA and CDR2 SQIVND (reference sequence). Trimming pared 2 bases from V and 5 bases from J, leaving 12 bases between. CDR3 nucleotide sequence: TGTGCCAGTAGTATAAGCGCCACAGGGACTGAAGCTTTCTTT. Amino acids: CASSISATGTEAFF. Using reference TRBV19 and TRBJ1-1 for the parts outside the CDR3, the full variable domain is DGGITQSPKYLFRKEGQNVTLSCEQNLNHDAMYWYRQDPGQGLRLIYYSQIVNDFQKGDIAEGYSVSREKKESFPLTVTSAQKNPTAFYLCASSISATGTEAFFGQGTRLTVV.

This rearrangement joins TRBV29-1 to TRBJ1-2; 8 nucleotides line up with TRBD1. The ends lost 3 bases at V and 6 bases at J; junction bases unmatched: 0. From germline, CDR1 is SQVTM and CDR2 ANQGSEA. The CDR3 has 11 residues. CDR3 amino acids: CSVDRGHGYTF. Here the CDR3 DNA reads TGCAGCGTTGACAGGGGGCATGGCTACACCTTC.

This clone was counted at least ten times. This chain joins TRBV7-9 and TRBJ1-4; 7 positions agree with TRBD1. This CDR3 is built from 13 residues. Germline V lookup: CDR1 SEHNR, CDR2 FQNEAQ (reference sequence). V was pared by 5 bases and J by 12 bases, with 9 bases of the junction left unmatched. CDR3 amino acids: CASSPGDSGELFF. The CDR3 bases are TGTGCCAGCAGCCCCGGGGACAGCGGAGAACTGTTTTTT.

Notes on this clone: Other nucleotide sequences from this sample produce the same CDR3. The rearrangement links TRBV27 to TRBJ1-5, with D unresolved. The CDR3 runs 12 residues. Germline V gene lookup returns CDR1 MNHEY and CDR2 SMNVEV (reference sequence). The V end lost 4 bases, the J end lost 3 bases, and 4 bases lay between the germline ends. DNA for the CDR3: TGTGCCAGCAGTTCATTCAATCAGCCCCAGCATTTT. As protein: CASSSFNQPQHF.

CDR3 region: CASNLAVTDTQYF. For the CDR3, the DNA is TGTGCCAGCAATCTAGCGGTCACAGATACGCAGTATTTT. The genes are TRBV2 and TRBJ2-3; 7 nucleotides match TRBD2. The CDR3 is 13 amino acids. V shed 7 bases, J shed 2 bases, and the junction held 3 bases outside the gene matches. Per germline, CDR1 SNHLY and CDR2 FYNNEI. Full variable domain (missing parts from reference TRBV2 and TRBJ2-3): EPEVTQTPSHQVTQMGQEVILRCVPISNHLYFYWYRQILGQKVEFLVSFYNNEISEKSEIFDDQFSVERPDGSNFTLKIRSTKLEDSAMYFCASNLAVTDTQYFGPGTRLTVL.

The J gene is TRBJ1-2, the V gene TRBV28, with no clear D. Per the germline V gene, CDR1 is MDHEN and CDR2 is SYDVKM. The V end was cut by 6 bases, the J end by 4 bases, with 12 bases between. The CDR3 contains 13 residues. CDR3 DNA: TGTGCCAGCAGACCTCAAACGGTCTATGGCTACACCTTC. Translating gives CASRPQTVYGYTF.

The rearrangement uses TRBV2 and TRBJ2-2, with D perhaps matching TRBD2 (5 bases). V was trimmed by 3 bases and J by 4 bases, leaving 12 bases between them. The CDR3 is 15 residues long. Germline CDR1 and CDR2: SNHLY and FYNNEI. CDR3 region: CASSETGKRTGELFF. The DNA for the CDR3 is TGTGCCAGCAGTGAGACCGGGAAACGCACCGGGGAGCTGTTTTTT.

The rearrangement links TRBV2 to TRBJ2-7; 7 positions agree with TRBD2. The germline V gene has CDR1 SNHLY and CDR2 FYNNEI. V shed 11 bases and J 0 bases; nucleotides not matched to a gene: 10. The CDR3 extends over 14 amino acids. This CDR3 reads CAATSSGSSYEQYF. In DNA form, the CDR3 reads TGTGCCGCCACCTCTAGCGGAAGCTCCTACGAGCAGTACTTC.

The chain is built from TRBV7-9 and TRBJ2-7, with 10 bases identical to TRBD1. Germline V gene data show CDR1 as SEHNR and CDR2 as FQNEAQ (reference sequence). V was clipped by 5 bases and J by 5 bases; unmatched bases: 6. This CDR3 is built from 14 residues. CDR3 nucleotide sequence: TGTGCCAGCAGCCCTTGGACAGGGGGGAACGAGCAGTACTTC. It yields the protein CASSPWTGGNEQYF.

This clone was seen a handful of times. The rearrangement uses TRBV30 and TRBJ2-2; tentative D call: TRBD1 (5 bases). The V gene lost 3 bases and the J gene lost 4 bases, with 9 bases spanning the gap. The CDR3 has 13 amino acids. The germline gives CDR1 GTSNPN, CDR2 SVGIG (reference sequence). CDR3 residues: CAWRPDSTGELFF. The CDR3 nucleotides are TGTGCCTGGAGGCCAGACAGCACCGGGGAGCTGTTTTTT.

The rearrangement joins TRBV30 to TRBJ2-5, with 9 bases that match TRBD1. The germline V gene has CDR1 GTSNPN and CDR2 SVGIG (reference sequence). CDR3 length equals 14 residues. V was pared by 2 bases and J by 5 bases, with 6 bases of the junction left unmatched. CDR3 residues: CAWSLQGAEETQYF. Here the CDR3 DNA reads TGTGCCTGGAGTCTACAGGGGGCCGAGGAGACCCAGTACTTC.

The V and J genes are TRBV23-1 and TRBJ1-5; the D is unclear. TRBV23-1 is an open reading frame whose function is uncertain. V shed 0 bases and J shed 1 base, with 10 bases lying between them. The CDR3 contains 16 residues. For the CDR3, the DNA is TGCGCCAGCAGTCAATCTCCGGGTCTGAGCAATCAGCCCCAGCATTTT. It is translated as CASSQSPGLSNQPQHF.

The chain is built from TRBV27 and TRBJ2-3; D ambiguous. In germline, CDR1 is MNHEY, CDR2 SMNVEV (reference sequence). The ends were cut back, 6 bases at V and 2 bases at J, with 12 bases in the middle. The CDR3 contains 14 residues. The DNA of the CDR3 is TGTGCCAGCAGGAGACTGGTACCCACAGATACGCAGTATTTT. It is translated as CASRRLVPTDTQYF.

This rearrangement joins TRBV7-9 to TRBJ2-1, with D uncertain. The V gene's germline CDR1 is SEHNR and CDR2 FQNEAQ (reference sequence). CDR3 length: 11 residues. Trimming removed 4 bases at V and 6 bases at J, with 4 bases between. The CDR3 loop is CASSSGNEQFF. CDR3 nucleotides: TGTGCCAGCAGCTCGGGCAATGAGCAGTTCTTC.